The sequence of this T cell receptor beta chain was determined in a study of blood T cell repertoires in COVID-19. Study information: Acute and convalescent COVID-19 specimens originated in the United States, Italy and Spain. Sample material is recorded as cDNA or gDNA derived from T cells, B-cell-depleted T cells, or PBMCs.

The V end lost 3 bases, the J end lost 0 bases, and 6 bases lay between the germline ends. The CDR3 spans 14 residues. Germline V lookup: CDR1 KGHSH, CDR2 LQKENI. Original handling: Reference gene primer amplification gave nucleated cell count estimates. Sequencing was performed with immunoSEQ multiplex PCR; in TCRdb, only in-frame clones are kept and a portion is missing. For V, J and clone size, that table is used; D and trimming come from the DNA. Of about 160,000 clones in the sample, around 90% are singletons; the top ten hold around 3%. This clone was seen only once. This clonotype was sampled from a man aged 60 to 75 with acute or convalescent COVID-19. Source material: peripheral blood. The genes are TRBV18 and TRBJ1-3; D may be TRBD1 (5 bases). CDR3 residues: CASSPGRSGNTIYF. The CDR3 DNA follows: TGTGCCAGCTCACCGGGGCGCTCTGGAAACACCATATATTTT.